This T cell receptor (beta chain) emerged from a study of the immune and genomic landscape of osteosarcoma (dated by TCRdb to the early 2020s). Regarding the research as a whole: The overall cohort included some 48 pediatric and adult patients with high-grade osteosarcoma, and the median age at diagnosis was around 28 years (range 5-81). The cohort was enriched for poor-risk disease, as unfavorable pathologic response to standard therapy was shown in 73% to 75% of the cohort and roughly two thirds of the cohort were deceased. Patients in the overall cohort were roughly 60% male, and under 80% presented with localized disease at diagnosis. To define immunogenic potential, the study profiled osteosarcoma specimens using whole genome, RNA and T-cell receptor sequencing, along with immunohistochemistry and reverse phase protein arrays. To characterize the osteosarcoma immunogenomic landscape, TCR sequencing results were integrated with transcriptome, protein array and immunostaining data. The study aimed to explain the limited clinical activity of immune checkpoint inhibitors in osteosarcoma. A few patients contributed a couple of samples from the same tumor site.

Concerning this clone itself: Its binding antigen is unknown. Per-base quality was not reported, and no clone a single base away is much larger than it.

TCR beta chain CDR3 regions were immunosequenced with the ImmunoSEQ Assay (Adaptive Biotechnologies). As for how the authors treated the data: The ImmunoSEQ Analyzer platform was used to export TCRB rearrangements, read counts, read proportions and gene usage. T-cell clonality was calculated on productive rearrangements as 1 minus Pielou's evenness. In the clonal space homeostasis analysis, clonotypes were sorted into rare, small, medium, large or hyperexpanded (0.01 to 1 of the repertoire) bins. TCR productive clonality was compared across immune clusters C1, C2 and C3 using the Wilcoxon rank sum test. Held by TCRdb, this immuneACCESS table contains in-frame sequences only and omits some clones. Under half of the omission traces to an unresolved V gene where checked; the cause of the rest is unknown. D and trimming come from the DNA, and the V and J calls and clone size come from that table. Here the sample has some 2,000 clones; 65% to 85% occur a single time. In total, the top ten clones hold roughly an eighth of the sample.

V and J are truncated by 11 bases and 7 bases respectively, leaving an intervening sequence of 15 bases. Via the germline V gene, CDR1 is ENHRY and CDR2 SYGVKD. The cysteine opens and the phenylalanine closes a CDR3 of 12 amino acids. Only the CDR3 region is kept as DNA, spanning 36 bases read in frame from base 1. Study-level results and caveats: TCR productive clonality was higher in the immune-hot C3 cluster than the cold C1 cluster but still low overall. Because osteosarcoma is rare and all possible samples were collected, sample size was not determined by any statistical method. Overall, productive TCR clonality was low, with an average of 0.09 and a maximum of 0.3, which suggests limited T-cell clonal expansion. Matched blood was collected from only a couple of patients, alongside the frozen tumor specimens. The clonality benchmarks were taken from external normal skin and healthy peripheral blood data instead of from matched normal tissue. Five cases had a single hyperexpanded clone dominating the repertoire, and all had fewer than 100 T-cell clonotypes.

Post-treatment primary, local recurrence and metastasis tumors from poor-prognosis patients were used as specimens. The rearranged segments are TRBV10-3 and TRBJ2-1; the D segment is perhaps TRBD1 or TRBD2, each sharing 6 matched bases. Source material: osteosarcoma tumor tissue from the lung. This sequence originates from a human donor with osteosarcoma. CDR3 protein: CAASGGGNEQFF. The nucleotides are TGTGCCGCCTCCGGGGGCGGGAATGAGCAGTTCTTC.